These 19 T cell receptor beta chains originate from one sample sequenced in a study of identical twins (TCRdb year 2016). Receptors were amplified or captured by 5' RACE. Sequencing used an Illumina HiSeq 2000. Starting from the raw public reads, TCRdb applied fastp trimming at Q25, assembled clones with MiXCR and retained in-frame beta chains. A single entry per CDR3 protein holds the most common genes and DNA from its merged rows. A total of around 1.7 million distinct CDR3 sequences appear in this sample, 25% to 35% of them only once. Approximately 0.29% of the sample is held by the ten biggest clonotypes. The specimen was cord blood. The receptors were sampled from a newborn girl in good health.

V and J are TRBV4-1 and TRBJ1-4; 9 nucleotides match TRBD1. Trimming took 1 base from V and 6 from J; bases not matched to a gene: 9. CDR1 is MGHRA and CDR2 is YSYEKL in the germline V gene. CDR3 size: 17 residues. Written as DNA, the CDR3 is TGCGCCAGCAGCCAAGTCCCGGGACAGGGAGGGGATGAAAAACTGTTTTTT. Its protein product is CASSQVPGQGGDEKLFF.

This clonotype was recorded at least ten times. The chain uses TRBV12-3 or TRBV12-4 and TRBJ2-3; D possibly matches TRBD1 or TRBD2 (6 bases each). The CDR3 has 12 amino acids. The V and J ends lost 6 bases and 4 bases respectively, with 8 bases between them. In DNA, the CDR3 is TGTGCCAGCAGGGAGGGGGCAGATACGCAGTATTTT. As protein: CASREGADTQYF.

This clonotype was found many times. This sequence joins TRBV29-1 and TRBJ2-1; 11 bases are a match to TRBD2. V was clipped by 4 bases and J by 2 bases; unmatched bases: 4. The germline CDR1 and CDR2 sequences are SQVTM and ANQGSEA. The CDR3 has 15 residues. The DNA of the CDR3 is TGCAGCGTTGTTGGTAGCGGGAGGGCCTACAATGAGCAGTTCTTC. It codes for CSVVGSGRAYNEQFF.

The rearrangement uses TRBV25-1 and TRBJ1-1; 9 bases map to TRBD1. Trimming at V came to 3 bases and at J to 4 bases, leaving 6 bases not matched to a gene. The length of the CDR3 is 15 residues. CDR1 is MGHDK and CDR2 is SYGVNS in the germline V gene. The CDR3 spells CASSDPGQGSTEAFF. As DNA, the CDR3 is TGTGCCAGCAGTGACCCCGGACAGGGGTCCACTGAAGCTTTCTTT.

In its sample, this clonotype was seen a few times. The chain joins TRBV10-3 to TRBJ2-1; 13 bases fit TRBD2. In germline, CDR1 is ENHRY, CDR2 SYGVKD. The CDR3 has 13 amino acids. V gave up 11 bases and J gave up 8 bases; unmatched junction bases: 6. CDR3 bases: TGTGCCCTCGGACTAGCGGGAGTGGATGAGCAGTTCTTC. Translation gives CALGLAGVDEQFF.

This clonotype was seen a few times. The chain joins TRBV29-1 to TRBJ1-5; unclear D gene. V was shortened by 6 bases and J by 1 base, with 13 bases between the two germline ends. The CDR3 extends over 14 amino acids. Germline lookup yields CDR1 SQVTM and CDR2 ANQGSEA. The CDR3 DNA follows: TGCAGCGTCGAGCCCGCAGTGAGCAATCAGCCCCAGCATTTT. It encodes CSVEPAVSNQPQHF.

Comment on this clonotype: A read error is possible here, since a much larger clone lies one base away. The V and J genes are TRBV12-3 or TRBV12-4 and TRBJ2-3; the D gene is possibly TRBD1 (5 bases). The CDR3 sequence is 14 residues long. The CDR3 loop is CASSPGIPTDTRYF. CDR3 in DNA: TGTGCCAGCTCTCCAGGGATTCCCACAGATACGCGGTATTTT.

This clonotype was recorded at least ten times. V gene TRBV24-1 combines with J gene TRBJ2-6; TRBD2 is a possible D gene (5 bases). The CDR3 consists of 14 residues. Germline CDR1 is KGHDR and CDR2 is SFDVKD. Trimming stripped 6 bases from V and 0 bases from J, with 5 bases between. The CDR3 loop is CATSTSSGANVLTF. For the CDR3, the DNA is TGTGCCACCAGTACTAGCTCTGGGGCCAACGTCCTGACTTTC.

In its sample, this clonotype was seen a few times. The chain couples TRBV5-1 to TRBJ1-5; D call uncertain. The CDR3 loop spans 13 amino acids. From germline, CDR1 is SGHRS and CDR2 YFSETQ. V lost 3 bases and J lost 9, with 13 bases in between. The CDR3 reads CASSWEGSWPQHF. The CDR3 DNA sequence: TGCGCCAGCAGCTGGGAGGGCTCATGGCCCCAGCATTTT.

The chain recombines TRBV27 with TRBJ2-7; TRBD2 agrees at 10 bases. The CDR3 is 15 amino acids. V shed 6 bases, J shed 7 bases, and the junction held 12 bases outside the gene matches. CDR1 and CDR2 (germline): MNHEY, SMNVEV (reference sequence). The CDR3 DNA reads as TGTGCCAGCAGCCTAGCGGGGGCCATTTACAATGAGCAGTACTTC. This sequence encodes CASSLAGAIYNEQYF.

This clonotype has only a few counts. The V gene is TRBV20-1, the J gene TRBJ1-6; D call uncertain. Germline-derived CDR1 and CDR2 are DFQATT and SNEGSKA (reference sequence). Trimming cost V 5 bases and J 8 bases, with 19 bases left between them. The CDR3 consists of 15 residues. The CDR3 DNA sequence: TGCAGTGCTTTTAAAGGTCCCGCGTGGGATTCACCCCTCCACTTT. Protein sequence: CSAFKGPAWDSPLHF.

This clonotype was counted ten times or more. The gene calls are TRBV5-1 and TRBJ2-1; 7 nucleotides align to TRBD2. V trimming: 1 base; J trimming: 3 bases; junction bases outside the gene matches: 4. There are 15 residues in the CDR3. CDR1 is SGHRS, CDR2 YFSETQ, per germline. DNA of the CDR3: TGCGCCAGCAGCTTGTCTAGCGGAAACTACAATGAGCAGTTCTTC. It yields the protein CASSLSSGNYNEQFF.

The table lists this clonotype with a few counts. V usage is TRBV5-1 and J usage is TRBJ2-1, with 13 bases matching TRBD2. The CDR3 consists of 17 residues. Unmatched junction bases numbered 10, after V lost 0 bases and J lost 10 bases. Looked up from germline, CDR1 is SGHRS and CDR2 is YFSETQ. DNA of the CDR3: TGCGCCAGCAGCTTGGGAGGCGGACTAGCGGGGGCAAGGGAGCAGTTCTTC. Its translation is CASSLGGGLAGAREQFF.

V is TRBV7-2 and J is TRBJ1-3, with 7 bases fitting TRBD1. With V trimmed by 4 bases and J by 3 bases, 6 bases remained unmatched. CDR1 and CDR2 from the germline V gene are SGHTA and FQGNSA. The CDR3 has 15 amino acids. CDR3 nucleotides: TGTGCCAGCAGCTCACCGGACAGGCTTGGAAACACCATATATTTT. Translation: CASSSPDRLGNTIYF. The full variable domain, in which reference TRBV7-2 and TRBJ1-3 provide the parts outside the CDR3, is GAGVSQSPSNKVTEKGKDVELRCDPISGHTALYWYRQSLGQGLEFLIYFQGNSAPDKSGLPSDRFSAERTGGSVSTLTIQRTQQEDSAVYLCASSSPDRLGNTIYFGEGSWLTVV.

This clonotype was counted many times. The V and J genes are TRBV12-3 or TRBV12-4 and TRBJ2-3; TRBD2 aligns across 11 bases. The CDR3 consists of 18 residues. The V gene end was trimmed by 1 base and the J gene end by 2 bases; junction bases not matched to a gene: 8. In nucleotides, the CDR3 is TGTGCCAGCAGTTTAGTCGGACTAGCGGGCGCTTTCACAGATACGCAGTATTTT. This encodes CASSLVGLAGAFTDTQYF.

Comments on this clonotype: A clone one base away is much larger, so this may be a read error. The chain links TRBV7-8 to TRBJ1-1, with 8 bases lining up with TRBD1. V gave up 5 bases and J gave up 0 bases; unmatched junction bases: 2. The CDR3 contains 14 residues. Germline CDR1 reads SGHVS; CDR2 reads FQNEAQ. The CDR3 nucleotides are TGTGCCAGCAGCGGGGGACAGGTGAACACTGAAGCTTTCTTT. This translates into CASSGGQVNTEAFF.

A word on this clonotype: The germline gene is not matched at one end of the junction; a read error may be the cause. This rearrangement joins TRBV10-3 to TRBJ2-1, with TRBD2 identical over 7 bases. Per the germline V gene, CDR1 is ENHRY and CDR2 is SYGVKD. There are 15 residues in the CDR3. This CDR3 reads CGISDSSGRSNEQFF. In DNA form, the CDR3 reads TGTGGCATCAGTGATTCTAGCGGCAGGTCCAATGAGCAGTTCTTC.

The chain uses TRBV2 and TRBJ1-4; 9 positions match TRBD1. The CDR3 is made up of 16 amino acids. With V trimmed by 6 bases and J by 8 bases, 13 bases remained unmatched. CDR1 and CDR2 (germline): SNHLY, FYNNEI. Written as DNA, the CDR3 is TGTGCCAGCAGCCTCGGCCGGGGACAGGGAGGCGAAAAACTGTTTTTT. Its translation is CASSLGRGQGGEKLFF.

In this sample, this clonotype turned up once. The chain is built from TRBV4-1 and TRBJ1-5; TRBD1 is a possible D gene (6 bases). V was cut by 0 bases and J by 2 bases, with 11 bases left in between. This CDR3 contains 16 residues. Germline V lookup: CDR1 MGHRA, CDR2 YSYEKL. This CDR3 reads CASSQEPHRGNQPQHF. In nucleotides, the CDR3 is TGCGCCAGCAGCCAAGAGCCACACAGGGGCAATCAGCCCCAGCATTTT.